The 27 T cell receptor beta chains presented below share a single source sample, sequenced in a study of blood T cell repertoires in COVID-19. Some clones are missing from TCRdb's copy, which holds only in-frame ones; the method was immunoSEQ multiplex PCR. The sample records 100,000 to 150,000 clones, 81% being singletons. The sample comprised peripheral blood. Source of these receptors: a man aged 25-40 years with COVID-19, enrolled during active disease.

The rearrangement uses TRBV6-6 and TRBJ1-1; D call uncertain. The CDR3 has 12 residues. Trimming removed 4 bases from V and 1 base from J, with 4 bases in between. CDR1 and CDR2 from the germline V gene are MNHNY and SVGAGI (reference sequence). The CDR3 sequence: CASSSGNTEAFF. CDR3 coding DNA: TGTGCCAGCAGTTCGGGGAACACTGAAGCTTTCTTT.

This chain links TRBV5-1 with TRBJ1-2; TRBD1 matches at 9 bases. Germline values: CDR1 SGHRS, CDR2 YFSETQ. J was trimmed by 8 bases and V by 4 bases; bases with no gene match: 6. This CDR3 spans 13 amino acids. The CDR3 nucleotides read TGCGCCAGCAGCCGGGACAGGGTCGAAGGCTACACCTTC. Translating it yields CASSRDRVEGYTF.

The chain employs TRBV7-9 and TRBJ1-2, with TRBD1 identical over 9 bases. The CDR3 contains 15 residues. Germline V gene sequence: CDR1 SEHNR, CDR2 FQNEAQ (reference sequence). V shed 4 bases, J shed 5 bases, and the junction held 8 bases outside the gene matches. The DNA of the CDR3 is TGTGCCAGCAGCTCCGGGACAGGGAAAGGGTATGGCTACACCTTC. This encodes CASSSGTGKGYGYTF.

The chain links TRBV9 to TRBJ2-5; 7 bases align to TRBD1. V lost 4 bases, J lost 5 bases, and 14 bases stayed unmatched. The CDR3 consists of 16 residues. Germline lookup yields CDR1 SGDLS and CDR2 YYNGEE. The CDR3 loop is CASSPNILDRSETQYF. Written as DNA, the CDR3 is TGTGCCAGCAGCCCAAACATACTGGACAGGTCTGAGACCCAGTACTTC.

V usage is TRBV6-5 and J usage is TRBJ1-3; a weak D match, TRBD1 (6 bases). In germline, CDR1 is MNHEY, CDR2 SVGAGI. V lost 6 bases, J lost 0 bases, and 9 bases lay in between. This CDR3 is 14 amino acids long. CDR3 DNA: TGTGCCAGCAGAGGACAGAACTCTGGAAACACCATATATTTT. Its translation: CASRGQNSGNTIYF.

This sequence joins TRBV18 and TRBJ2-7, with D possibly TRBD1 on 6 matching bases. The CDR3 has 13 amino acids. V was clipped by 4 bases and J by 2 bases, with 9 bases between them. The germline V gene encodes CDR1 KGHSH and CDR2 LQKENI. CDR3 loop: CASSLGTTYEQYF. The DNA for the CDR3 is TGTGCCAGCTCACTCGGGACAACCTACGAGCAGTACTTC.

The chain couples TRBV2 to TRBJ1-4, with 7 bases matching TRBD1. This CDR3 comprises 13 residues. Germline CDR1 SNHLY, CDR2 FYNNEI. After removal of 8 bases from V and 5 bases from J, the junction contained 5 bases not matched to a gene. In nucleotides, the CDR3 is TGTGCCAGCTACAGGGGTTTGAATGAAAAACTGTTTTTT. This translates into CASYRGLNEKLFF.

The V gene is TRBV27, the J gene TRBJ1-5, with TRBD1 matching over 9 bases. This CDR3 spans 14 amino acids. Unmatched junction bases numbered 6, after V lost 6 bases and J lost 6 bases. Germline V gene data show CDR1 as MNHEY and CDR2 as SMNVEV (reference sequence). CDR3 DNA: TGTGCCAGCAGAGGGACAGGGTGGGGTCAGCCCCAGCATTTT. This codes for CASRGTGWGQPQHF.

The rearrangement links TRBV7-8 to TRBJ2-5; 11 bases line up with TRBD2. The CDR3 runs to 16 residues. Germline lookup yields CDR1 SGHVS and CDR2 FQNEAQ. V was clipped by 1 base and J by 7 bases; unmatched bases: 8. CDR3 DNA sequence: TGTGCCAGCAGCTTAGGTAGCGGGAGGGGGTCAGGGACCCAGTACTTC. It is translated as CASSLGSGRGSGTQYF.

CDR3 amino acids: CASARPGQFNYGYTF. CDR3 DNA: TGTGCCAGCGCACGGCCGGGACAGTTCAACTATGGCTACACCTTC. The rearrangement links TRBV6-5 to TRBJ1-2; 7 nucleotides match TRBD1. Per the germline V gene, CDR1 is MNHEY and CDR2 is SVGAGI. The V and J ends lost 8 bases and 2 bases, in that order; junction bases with no gene match: 11. The CDR3 totals 15 residues.

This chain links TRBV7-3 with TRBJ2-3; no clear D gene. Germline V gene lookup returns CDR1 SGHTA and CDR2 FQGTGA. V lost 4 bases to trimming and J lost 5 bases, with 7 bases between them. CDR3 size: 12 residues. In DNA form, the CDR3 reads TGTGCCAGCAGCTCCCCGGGAGATACGCAGTATTTT. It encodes CASSSPGDTQYF.

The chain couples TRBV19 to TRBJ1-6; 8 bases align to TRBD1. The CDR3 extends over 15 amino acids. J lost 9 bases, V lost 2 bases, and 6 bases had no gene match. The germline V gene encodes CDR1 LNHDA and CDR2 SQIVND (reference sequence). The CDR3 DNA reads TGTGCCAGTAGTATATCAGGACAGGGCGCTTCACCCCTCCACTTT. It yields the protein CASSISGQGASPLHF. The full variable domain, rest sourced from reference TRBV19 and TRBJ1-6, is DGGITQSPKYLFRKEGQNVTLSCEQNLNHDAMYWYRQDPGQGLRLIYYSQIVNDFQKGDIAEGYSVSREKKESFPLTVTSAQKNPTAFYLCASSISGQGASPLHFGNGTRLTVT.

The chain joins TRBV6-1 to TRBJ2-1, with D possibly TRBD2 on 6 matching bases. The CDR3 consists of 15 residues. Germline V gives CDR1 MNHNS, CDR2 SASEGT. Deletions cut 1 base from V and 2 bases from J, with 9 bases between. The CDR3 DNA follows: TGTGCCAGCAGTGAAGATCCGGGGGCCTACAATGAGCAGTTCTTC. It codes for CASSEDPGAYNEQFF.

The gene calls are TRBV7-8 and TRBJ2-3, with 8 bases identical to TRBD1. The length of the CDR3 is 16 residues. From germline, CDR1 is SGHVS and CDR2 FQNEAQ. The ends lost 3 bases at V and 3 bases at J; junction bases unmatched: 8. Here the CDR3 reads CASSFGWDRRTDTQYF. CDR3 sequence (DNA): TGTGCCAGCAGCTTTGGCTGGGACAGGCGAACAGATACGCAGTATTTT.

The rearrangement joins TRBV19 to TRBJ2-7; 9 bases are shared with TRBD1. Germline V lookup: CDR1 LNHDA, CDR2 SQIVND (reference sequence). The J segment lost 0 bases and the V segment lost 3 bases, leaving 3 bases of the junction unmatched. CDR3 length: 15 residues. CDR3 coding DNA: TGTGCCAGTAGTATCATGGGACAGGGCTCCTACGAGCAGTACTTC. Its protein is CASSIMGQGSYEQYF. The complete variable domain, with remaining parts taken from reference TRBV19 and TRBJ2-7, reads DGGITQSPKYLFRKEGQNVTLSCEQNLNHDAMYWYRQDPGQGLRLIYYSQIVNDFQKGDIAEGYSVSREKKESFPLTVTSAQKNPTAFYLCASSIMGQGSYEQYFGPGTRLTVT.

CDR3 DNA: TGCGCCAGCAGTCGGGAGGGGGCTGACCTCGACACTGAAGCTTTCTTT. Translated: CASSREGADLDTEAFF. The rearrangement links TRBV5-1 to TRBJ1-1; 7 bases are shared with TRBD1. V lost 5 bases to trimming and J lost 3 bases; unmatched junction nucleotides: 13. Germline V CDR1 and CDR2: SGHRS, YFSETQ. The CDR3 sequence is 16 residues long.

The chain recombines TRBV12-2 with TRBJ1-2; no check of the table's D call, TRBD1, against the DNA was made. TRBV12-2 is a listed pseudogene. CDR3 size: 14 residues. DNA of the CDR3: TGTGCAAGTCGCTTCCGGGACAGGCCCCATGGCTACACCTTC. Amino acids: CASRFRDRPHGYTF.

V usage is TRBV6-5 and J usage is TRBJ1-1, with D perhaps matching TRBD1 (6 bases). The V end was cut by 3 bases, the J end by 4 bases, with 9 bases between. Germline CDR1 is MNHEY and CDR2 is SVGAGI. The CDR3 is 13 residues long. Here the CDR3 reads CASSYWTATEAFF. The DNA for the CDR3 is TGTGCCAGCAGTTATTGGACAGCCACTGAAGCTTTCTTT.

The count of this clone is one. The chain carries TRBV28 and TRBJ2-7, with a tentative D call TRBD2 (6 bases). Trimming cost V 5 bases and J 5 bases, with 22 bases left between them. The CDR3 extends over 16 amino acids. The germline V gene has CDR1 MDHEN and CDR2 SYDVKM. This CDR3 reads CASSTRLGGSPNEQYF. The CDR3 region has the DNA TGTGCCAGCAGTACCAGGTTGGGAGGATCCCCCAACGAGCAGTACTTC.

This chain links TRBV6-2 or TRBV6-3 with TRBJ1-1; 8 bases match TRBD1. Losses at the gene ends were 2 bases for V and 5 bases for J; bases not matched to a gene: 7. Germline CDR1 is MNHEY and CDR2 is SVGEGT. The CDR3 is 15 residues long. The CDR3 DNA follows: TGTGCCAGCAGTTACGGGACAGGTCGAAGGACTGAAGCTTTCTTT. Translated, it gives CASSYGTGRRTEAFF.

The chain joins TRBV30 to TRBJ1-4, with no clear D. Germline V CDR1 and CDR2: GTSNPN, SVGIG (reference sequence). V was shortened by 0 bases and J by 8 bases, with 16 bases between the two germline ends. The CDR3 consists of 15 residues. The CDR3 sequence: CAWSVGIRSGEKLFF. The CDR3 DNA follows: TGTGCCTGGAGTGTAGGGATTCGGAGCGGGGAAAAACTGTTTTTT.

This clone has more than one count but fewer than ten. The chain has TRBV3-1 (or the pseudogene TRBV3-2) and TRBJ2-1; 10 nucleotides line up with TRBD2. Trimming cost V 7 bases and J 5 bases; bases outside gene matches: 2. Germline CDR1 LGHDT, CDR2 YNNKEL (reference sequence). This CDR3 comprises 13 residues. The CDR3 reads CASKLAGDNEQFF. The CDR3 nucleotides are TGTGCCAGCAAGCTAGCGGGAGACAATGAGCAGTTCTTC.

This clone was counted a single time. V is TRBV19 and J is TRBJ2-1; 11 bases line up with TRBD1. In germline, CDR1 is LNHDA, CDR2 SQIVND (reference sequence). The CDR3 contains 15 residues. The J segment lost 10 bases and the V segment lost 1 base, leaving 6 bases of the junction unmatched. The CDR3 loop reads CASSIVGQGAVEQFF. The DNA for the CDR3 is TGTGCCAGTAGTATAGTCGGACAGGGGGCAGTCGAGCAGTTCTTC.

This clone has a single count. CDR3 sequence: CASSIRVHGGELFF. The CDR3 DNA sequence: TGTGCCAGTAGTATTCGGGTTCACGGCGGGGAGCTGTTTTTT. The V gene is TRBV19, the J gene TRBJ2-2; unclear D gene. This CDR3 comprises 14 residues. Germline V gene sequence: CDR1 LNHDA, CDR2 SQIVND (reference sequence). V dropped 3 bases and J dropped 7 bases, with 12 bases sitting between them.

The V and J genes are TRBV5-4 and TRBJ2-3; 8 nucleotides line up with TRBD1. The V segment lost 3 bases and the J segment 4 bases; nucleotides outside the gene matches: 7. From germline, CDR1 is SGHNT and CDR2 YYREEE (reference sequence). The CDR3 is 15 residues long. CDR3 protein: CASSSGGRVADTQYF. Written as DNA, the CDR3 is TGTGCCAGCAGCTCAGGGGGCAGAGTTGCAGATACGCAGTATTTT. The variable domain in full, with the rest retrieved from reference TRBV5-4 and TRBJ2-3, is ETGVTQSPTHLIKTRGQQVTLRCSSQSGHNTVSWYQQALGQGPQFIFQYYREEENGRGNFPPRFSGLQFPNYSSELNVNALELDDSALYLCASSSGGRVADTQYFGPGTRLTVL.

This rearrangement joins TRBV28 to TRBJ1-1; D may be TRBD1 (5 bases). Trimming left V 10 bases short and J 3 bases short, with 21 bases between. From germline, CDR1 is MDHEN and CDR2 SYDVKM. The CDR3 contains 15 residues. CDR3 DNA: TGTGCCACGGGACCGACAGCCCGGGGGGACACTGAAGCTTTCTTT. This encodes CATGPTARGDTEAFF.

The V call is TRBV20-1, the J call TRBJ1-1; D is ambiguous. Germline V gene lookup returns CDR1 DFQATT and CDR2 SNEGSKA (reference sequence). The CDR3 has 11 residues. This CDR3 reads CSLRSNTEAFF. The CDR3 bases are TGCAGCCTTCGGTCGAACACTGAAGCTTTCTTT.